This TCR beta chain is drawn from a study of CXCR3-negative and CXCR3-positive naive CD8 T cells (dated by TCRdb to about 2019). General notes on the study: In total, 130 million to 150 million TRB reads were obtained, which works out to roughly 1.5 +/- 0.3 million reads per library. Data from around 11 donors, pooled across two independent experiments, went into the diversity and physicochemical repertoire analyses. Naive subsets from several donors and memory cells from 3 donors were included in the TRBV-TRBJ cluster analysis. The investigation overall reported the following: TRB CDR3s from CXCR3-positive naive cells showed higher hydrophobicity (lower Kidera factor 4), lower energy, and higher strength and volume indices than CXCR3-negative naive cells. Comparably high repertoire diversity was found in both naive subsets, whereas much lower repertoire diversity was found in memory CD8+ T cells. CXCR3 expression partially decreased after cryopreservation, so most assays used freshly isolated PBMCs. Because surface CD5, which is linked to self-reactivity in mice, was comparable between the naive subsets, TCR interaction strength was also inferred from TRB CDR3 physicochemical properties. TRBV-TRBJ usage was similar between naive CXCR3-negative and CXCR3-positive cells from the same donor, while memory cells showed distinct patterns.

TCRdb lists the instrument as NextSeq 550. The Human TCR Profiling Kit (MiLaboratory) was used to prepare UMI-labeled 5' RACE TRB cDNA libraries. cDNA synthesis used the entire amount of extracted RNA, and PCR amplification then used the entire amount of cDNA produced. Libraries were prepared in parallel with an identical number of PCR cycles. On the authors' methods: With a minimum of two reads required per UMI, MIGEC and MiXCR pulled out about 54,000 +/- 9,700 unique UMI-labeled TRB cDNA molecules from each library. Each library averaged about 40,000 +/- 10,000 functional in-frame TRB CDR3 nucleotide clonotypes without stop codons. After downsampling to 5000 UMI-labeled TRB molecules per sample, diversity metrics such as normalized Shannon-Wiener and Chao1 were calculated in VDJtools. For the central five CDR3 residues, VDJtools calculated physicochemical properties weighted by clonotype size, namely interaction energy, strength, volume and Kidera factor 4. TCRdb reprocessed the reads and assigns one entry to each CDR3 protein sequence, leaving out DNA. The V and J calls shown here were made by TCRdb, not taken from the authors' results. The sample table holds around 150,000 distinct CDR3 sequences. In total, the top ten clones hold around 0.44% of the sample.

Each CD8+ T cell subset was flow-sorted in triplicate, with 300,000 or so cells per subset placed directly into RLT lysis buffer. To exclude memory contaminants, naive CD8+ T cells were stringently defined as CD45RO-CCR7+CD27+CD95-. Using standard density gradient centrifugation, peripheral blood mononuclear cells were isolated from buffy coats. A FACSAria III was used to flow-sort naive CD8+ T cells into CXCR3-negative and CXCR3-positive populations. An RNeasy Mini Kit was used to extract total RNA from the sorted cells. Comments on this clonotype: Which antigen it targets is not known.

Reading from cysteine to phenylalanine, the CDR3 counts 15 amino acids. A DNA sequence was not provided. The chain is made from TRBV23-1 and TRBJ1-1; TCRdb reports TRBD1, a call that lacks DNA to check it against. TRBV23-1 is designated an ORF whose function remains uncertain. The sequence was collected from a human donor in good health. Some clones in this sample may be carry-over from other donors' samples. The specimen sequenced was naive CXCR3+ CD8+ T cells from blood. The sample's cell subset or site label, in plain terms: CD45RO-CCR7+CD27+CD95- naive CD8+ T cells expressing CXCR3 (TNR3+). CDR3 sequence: CASSWAGGRNTEAFF.